One sample yielded the 20 T cell receptor beta chains listed below, sequenced in a study of blood T cell repertoires in COVID-19. Generated by immunoSEQ multiplex PCR, the TCRdb table keeps only in-frame clones and is missing some. Altogether 200,000 to 250,000 clones are present, approximately 78% being singletons, with the ten largest covering roughly 3.4%. Sample: peripheral blood. The receptors derive from a woman younger than 35 with acute or convalescent COVID-19.

The CDR3 DNA reads TGTGCCAGCAGCAAGAGACAGGGAGTTGGGGGCCAAGAGACCCAGTACTTC. This sequence encodes CASSKRQGVGGQETQYF. The gene calls are TRBV5-6 and TRBJ2-5, with 7 bases aligning to TRBD1. The CDR3 contains 17 residues. The V gene end was trimmed by 4 bases and the J gene end by 1 base; junction bases not matched to a gene: 13. CDR1 is SGHDT, CDR2 YYEEEE, per germline.

This chain links TRBV19 with TRBJ2-1, with D maybe TRBD2 (5 bases). Germline lookup yields CDR1 LNHDA and CDR2 SQIVND (reference sequence). The CDR3 spans 14 residues. Between the trimmed V and J ends, which lost 2 bases and 6 bases, there was a span of 11 bases. The CDR3 here is CASSISGGPNEQFF. CDR3 sequence (DNA): TGTGCCAGTAGTATAAGCGGCGGACCCAATGAGCAGTTCTTC. Full variable domain (missing parts from reference TRBV19 and TRBJ2-1): DGGITQSPKYLFRKEGQNVTLSCEQNLNHDAMYWYRQDPGQGLRLIYYSQIVNDFQKGDIAEGYSVSREKKESFPLTVTSAQKNPTAFYLCASSISGGPNEQFFGPGTRLTVL.

The genes are TRBV6-5 and TRBJ1-5; 7 nucleotides match TRBD1. V shed 5 bases, J shed 4 bases, and the junction held 5 bases outside the gene matches. Germline-derived CDR1 and CDR2 are MNHEY and SVGAGI. The CDR3 totals 14 residues. The CDR3 loop reads CASSPGTDNQPQHF. CDR3 nucleotide sequence: TGTGCCAGCAGTCCCGGGACAGATAATCAGCCCCAGCATTTT.

The chain joins TRBV27 to TRBJ1-2, with 10 nucleotides matching TRBD1. From germline, CDR1 is MNHEY and CDR2 SMNVEV (reference sequence). V was pared by 4 bases and J by 5 bases, with 7 bases of the junction left unmatched. CDR3 length equals 15 residues. CDR3 coding DNA: TGTGCCAGCAGTTCAGATAGACAGGGGGCTTATGGCTACACCTTC. It yields the protein CASSSDRQGAYGYTF.

This chain connects TRBV7-2 to TRBJ2-3; 9 bases map to TRBD1. Germline V CDR1 and CDR2: SGHTA, FQGNSA. The CDR3 consists of 16 residues. V dropped 5 bases and J dropped 4; count of bases not matched to a gene: 10. Here the CDR3 reads CASSIRQGVLSDTQYF. The CDR3 region has the DNA TGTGCCAGCAGCATTAGACAGGGGGTATTGTCAGATACGCAGTATTTT.

The V call is TRBV27, the J call TRBJ2-7; 12 bases agree with TRBD2. The CDR3 consists of 19 residues. V shed 3 bases and J 4 bases; nucleotides not matched to a gene: 16. CDR1 and CDR2 from the germline V gene are MNHEY and SMNVEV (reference sequence). CDR3 bases: TGTGCCAGCAGTTTCTACCCTTTGTATTCTAGCGGGAGGGCTTACGAGCAGTACTTC. Translating gives CASSFYPLYSSGRAYEQYF.

This chain uses TRBV12-3 or TRBV12-4 with TRBJ2-1, with D perhaps matching TRBD2 (5 bases). V shed 6 bases and J shed 2 bases, with 8 bases lying between them. The CDR3 is 13 amino acids. The CDR3 DNA follows: TGTGCCAGCAGATCCGGGACCTACAATGAGCAGTTCTTC. It specifies CASRSGTYNEQFF.

This clone was recorded a few times. The V and J genes are TRBV5-1 and TRBJ2-1, with a possible D match to TRBD2 (6 bases). Germline lookup yields CDR1 SGHRS and CDR2 YFSETQ. The CDR3 is 14 amino acids. Deletions cut 6 bases from V and 0 bases from J, with 10 bases between. The CDR3, as DNA: TGCGCCAGCACTGCGGGGAGCTCCTACAATGAGCAGTTCTTC. Translated: CASTAGSSYNEQFF.

This clone was detected only once. The V call is TRBV6-5, the J call TRBJ1-2; D perhaps matches TRBD1 (5 bases). V lost 4 bases to trimming and J lost 8 bases, with 20 bases between them. CDR1 is MNHEY, CDR2 SVGAGI, per germline. The CDR3 is 15 amino acids. The CDR3 spells CASSSRGGGVEGYTF. In DNA, the CDR3 is TGTGCCAGCAGTTCGCGGGGCGGGGGTGTGGAAGGCTACACCTTC.

This chain connects TRBV7-2 to TRBJ1-2; TRBD1 aligns across 12 bases. Trimming cost V 5 bases and J 4 bases; bases outside gene matches: 14. In germline, CDR1 is SGHTA, CDR2 FQGNSA. This CDR3 comprises 18 residues. For the CDR3, the DNA is TGTGCCAGCAGCACCTATCCACCGGGACAGGGGGCTGGCTATGGCTACACCTTC. It is translated as CASSTYPPGQGAGYGYTF. Full variable domain (remainder filled in from reference TRBV7-2 and TRBJ1-2): GAGVSQSPSNKVTEKGKDVELRCDPISGHTALYWYRQSLGQGLEFLIYFQGNSAPDKSGLPSDRFSAERTGGSVSTLTIQRTQQEDSAVYLCASSTYPPGQGAGYGYTFGSGTRLTVV.

This chain joins TRBV4-2 and TRBJ1-3; 8 bases match TRBD1. This CDR3 has 14 residues. Trimming cost V 4 bases and J 3 bases; bases outside gene matches: 2. CDR1 and CDR2 from the germline V gene are LGHNA and YNFKEQ. The CDR3 DNA reads TGTGCCAGCAGCCCGGGACAGGATGGAAACACCATATATTTT. Encoded protein: CASSPGQDGNTIYF.

Only one count was recorded for this clone. The chain recombines TRBV7-9 with TRBJ2-7; no definite D call. Germline assignment: CDR1 SEHNR and CDR2 FQNEAQ (reference sequence). This CDR3 contains 13 residues. The V and J ends lost 2 bases and 3 bases respectively, with 8 bases between them. This chain's CDR3 is CASSLPVSYEQYF. CDR3 nucleotide sequence: TGTGCCAGCAGCTTACCCGTGAGCTACGAGCAGTACTTC.

Details on this clone: Other nucleotide sequences in the sample specify the same CDR3. The chain carries TRBV11-3 and TRBJ2-1; a weak D match, TRBD2 (5 bases). V was trimmed by 5 bases and J by 8 bases, leaving 10 bases between them. CDR1 is SGHNT, CDR2 YENEEA, per germline. CDR3 length: 12 amino acids. The DNA for the CDR3 is TGTGCCAGCAGCCGAGGAGGCCATGAGCAGTTCTTC. Protein product: CASSRGGHEQFF.

CDR3 in amino acids: CASSLGFASGSNEQFF. CDR3 DNA: TGCGCCAGCAGCTTGGGGTTCGCAAGCGGGAGCAATGAGCAGTTCTTC. V and J are TRBV5-1 and TRBJ2-1; 8 bases fit TRBD2. In germline, CDR1 is SGHRS, CDR2 YFSETQ. The junction had 8 bases not matched to a gene; V was cut back by 0 bases and J by 6 bases. The CDR3 length is 16 residues.

The J gene is TRBJ2-5, the V gene TRBV5-1, with TRBD2 as a possible D gene (6 bases). This CDR3 comprises 14 residues. Germline lookup yields CDR1 SGHRS and CDR2 YFSETQ. V shed 4 bases and J shed 2 bases, with 12 bases lying between them. As DNA, the CDR3 is TGCGCCAGCAGCACTCGACTAGGGCAAGAGACCCAGTACTTC. Its translation is CASSTRLGQETQYF.

The chain employs TRBV12-3 or TRBV12-4 and TRBJ2-7, with D unclear. The CDR3 spans 13 residues. V was clipped by 2 bases and J by 6 bases, with 11 bases between them. CDR3 residues: CASSLSLLGEQYF. CDR3 DNA: TGTGCCAGCAGTTTATCCCTACTCGGCGAGCAGTACTTC.

As concerns this clone: The sample carries other DNA sequences with the same CDR3. J is TRBJ1-4 and V is TRBV28; D unclear. Germline CDR1 is MDHEN and CDR2 is SYDVKM. V was cut by 5 bases and J by 2 bases, with 12 bases left in between. The CDR3 loop spans 15 amino acids. As DNA, the CDR3 is TGTGCCAGCAGTCTTGGTGGAGGCACTAATGAAAAACTGTTTTTT. It encodes CASSLGGGTNEKLFF.

The rearrangement joins TRBV19 to TRBJ1-4; tentative D call: TRBD1 (6 bases). The CDR3 contains 17 residues. V was trimmed by 2 bases and J by 4 bases, leaving 17 bases between them. CDR1 and CDR2 from the germline V gene are LNHDA and SQIVND (reference sequence). DNA for the CDR3: TGTGCCAGTAGTATACCACAGGGTCGGGGAGATAATGAAAAACTGTTTTTT. It yields the protein CASSIPQGRGDNEKLFF.

This rearrangement joins TRBV28 to TRBJ2-7, with D unclear. The CDR3 contains 12 residues. The germline V gene has CDR1 MDHEN and CDR2 SYDVKM. Deletions cut 6 bases from V and 4 bases from J, with 10 bases between. CDR3 sequence: CASSLGVYEQYF. The CDR3 nucleotides read TGTGCCAGCAGCCTTGGAGTTTACGAGCAGTACTTC.

Worth noting for this clone: The DNA is omitted, as the CDR3 cannot be located on it reliably, and the CDR3 follows TCRdb's listing. The rearrangement uses TRBV14 and TRBJ1-4; TRBD1, as called in the table, went unchecked against the DNA. The CDR3 is made up of 17 amino acids, end residues included. Germline V gene lookup returns CDR1 SGHDN and CDR2 FVKESK. CDR3 region: CASSQDGGQGLWKNCFF.